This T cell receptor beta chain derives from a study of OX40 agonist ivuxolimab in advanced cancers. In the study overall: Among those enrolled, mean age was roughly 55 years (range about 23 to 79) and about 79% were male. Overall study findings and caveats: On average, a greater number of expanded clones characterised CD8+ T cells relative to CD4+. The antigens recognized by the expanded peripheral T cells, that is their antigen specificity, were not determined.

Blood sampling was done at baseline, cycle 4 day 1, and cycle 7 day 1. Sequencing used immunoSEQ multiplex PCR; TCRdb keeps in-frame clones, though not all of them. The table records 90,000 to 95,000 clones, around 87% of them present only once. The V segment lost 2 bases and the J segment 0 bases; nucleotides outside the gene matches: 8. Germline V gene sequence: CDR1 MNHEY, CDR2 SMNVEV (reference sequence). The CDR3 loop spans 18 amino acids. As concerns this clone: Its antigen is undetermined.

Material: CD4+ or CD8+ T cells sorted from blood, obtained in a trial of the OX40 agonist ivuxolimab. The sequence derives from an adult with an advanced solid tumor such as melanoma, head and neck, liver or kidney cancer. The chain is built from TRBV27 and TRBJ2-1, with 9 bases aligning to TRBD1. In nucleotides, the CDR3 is TGTGCCAGCAGTTTAAGTTATCGGACAGGGGACTCCTACAATGAGCAGTTCTTC. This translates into CASSLSYRTGDSYNEQFF.